This T cell receptor beta chain was captured by sequencing in a study of cytomegalovirus exposure and HLA in healthy donors. Looking at the study overall: The roughly 120 validation repertoires, a later analysis reported, used the same platform as the 550 to 800 first-cohort repertoires. General study findings and limits: Associated with cytomegalovirus, according to the listing, were around 160 TCR beta chains. There were a few CMV-associated chains whose specificity for CMV antigens was confirmed in vitro.

Clones were sequenced by immunoSEQ multiplex PCR, and TCRdb holds only the in-frame ones, with some missing. The sample has about 88,000 clones, about four fifths seen once; the top ten hold 9.5% to 13%. In regard to this clone: Its antigen is as yet unknown.

V dropped 1 base and J dropped 4; count of bases not matched to a gene: 3. Germline V CDR1 and CDR2: SGHRS, YFSETQ. CDR3 size: 17 residues. The sequence was collected from a woman between 18 and 30 years old in good health and CMV-seropositive. Sequenced material: PBMCs. The chain uses TRBV5-1 and TRBJ2-3; 16 bases match TRBD2. CDR3 loop: CASSLTGTSGGADTQYF. CDR3 in DNA: TGCGCCAGCAGCTTGACCGGGACTAGCGGGGGGGCAGATACGCAGTATTTT.